Below are 6 T cell receptor beta chains sequenced from a single sample in a study of blood T cell repertoires in COVID-19. Assay: immunoSEQ multiplex PCR; the TCRdb copy retains only in-frame clones and omits some. The sample records more than 200,000 clones, around nine tenths being singletons. Material: peripheral blood. The receptors were sampled from a woman aged 55-75 years with COVID-19, enrolled during active disease.

The CDR3 sequence is CASSPTAQGNEQFF. As DNA, the CDR3 is TGTGCCAGCAGTCCCACGGCACAGGGTAATGAGCAGTTCTTC. The chain recombines TRBV2 with TRBJ2-1, with D tentatively TRBD1 (6 bases). Per germline, CDR1 SNHLY and CDR2 FYNNEI. Trimming took 5 bases from V and 7 from J, leaving 15 bases between them. The CDR3 runs to 14 residues.

This clone was seen just once. The chain employs TRBV9 and TRBJ2-7, with TRBD2 matching 7 bases. The CDR3 covers 14 residues. The germline V gene has CDR1 SGDLS and CDR2 YYNGEE. The J segment lost 0 bases and the V segment lost 2 bases, leaving 2 bases of the junction unmatched. CDR3 bases: TGTGCCAGCAGCGTCGGCGGGAGCTCCTACGAGCAGTACTTC. Translating gives CASSVGGSSYEQYF.

The genes are TRBV4-1 and TRBJ2-1; D perhaps matches TRBD2 (6 bases). The germline V gene encodes CDR1 MGHRA and CDR2 YSYEKL. Trimming took off 1 base at V and 7 bases at J, with 11 bases between the two ends. The CDR3 has 14 amino acids. This CDR3 reads CASSQAAGGNEQFF. The DNA of the CDR3 is TGCGCCAGCAGCCAAGCGGCCGGAGGGAATGAGCAGTTCTTC.

The chain joins TRBV19 to TRBJ2-3; D unresolved. The CDR3 is made up of 18 amino acids. V was pared by 1 base and J by 1 base, with 18 bases between. Germline assignment: CDR1 LNHDA and CDR2 SQIVND (reference sequence). CDR3 bases: TGTGCCAGTAGTATAGGCAGCCTCCTGGGCGTGGGCACAGATACGCAGTATTTT. Protein sequence: CASSIGSLLGVGTDTQYF.

The CDR3 DNA reads as TGTGCCAGTCGGACAGAGACCACCGGGGAGCTGTTTTTT. Its translation is CASRTETTGELFF. The genes are TRBV2 and TRBJ2-2, with D perhaps TRBD1 (6 bases). This CDR3 region has 13 residues. Germline CDR1 and CDR2: SNHLY and FYNNEI. V shed 9 bases and J shed 4 bases, with 12 bases lying between them.

The chain employs TRBV2 and TRBJ1-1; tentatively, D is TRBD1 (6 bases). V was clipped by 1 base and J by 1 base, with 7 bases between them. Germline V gene sequence: CDR1 SNHLY, CDR2 FYNNEI. The CDR3 length is 14 residues. The CDR3 coding sequence is TGTGCCAGCAGTGAAGGCAGGGGGAACACTGAAGCTTTCTTT. Translation gives CASSEGRGNTEAFF.